Listed below are T cell receptor beta chains from one sample, sequenced in a study of OX40 agonist ivuxolimab in advanced cancers. The table came from immunoSEQ multiplex PCR; TCRdb's copy has only in-frame clones and leaves some out. The sample contains about 77,000 clones, more than 90% of which appear only once. The sequencing here drew on CD4+ or CD8+ T cells sorted from blood, taken in a trial of the OX40 agonist ivuxolimab. The receptors here all came from an adult with an advanced solid tumor such as melanoma, head and neck, liver or kidney cancer. The CDR3 runs from the conserved cysteine through the conserved F or W. The D gene is left open where the match is weak. Expanded clones get a size class; other rows say once, few or many, or leave the size out.

v_call	j_call	clone_size	d_call	cdr3_aa	cdr3_nt
TRBV27	TRBJ2-1	NA	TRBD2	CASRKAGVVYNEQFF	TGTGCCAGCAGAAAAGCGGGAGTGGTCTACAATGAGCAGTTCTTC
TRBV27	TRBJ2-7	NA	TRBD2	CASSPRKTSGTLYEQYF	TGTGCCAGCAGTCCCAGGAAGACTAGCGGGACACTTTACGAGCAGTACTTC
TRBV11-2	TRBJ1-4	once	NA	CASSLSPGEGEKLFF	TGTGCCAGCAGCTTAAGTCCCGGGGAGGGCGAAAAACTGTTTTTT
TRBV4-3	TRBJ2-1	NA	NA	CASSQREGAFSYNEQFF	TGCGCCAGCAGCCAGAGGGAGGGGGCCTTCTCCTACAATGAGCAGTTCTTC
TRBV7-2	TRBJ1-3	NA	NA	CASSEEPRGGNTIYF	TGTGCCAGCAGCGAAGAACCCAGGGGAGGAAACACCATATATTTT
TRBV27	TRBJ2-6	NA	NA	CASSYTGVGANVLTF	TGTGCCAGCAGTTACACTGGGGTAGGGGCCAACGTCCTGACTTTC
TRBV28	TRBJ2-7	NA	TRBD1	CASNRQGAGSYEQYF	TGTGCCAGCAACCGACAGGGGGCAGGCTCATACGAGCAGTACTTC
TRBV2	TRBJ1-5	few	TRBD1	CASGQELNQPQHF	TGTGCCAGCGGACAGGAACTTAATCAGCCCCAGCATTTT
TRBV11-3	TRBJ2-7	NA	NA	CASSLDGGQSYEQYF	TGTGCCAGCAGCTTAGATGGAGGGCAGAGCTACGAGCAGTACTTC
TRBV29-1	TRBJ2-7	NA	TRBD2	CSVVLAGVYEQYF	TGCAGCGTTGTACTAGCGGGAGTATACGAGCAGTACTTC
TRBV28	TRBJ2-5	once	TRBD2	CASISGGVHLETQYF	TGTGCCAGCATTTCGGGGGGGGTTCATTTAGAGACCCAGTACTTC
TRBV7-9	TRBJ2-3	NA	TRBD2	CASSLWTSGREGDTQYF	TGTGCCAGCAGCTTATGGACTAGCGGGAGGGAGGGGGATACGCAGTATTTT
TRBV7-3	TRBJ2-3	NA	NA	CASSYLGGTQYF	TGTGCCAGCAGCTACCTGGGGGGTACGCAGTATTTT
TRBV6-5	TRBJ1-2	NA	NA	CASSYSASGGYGYTF	TGTGCCAGCAGTTACTCGGCCTCCGGGGGCTATGGCTACACCTTC
TRBV2	TRBJ1-3	NA	NA	CASKKDSGNTIYF	TGTGCCAGCAAAAAAGACTCTGGAAACACCATATATTTT
TRBV4-2	TRBJ2-7	NA	NA	CASSQAQGNSYEQYF	TGTGCCAGCAGCCAAGCGCAGGGGAACTCCTACGAGCAGTACTTC
TRBV29-1	TRBJ2-6	once	NA	CSVVLGGTSGANVLTF	TGCAGCGTTGTTTTGGGTGGGACATCTGGGGCCAACGTCCTGACTTTC
TRBV28	TRBJ2-7	NA	NA	CASSLETPNYEQYF	TGTGCCAGCAGCTTAGAGACACCAAACTACGAGCAGTACTTC
TRBV5-1	TRBJ1-4	NA	NA	CASSLSTAANEKLFF	TGCGCCAGCAGCTTGTCGACAGCCGCTAATGAAAAACTGTTTTTT
TRBV30	TRBJ2-5	NA	TRBD1	CAWSGRQGVQETQYF	TGTGCCTGGAGTGGGAGACAGGGTGTCCAAGAGACCCAGTACTTC